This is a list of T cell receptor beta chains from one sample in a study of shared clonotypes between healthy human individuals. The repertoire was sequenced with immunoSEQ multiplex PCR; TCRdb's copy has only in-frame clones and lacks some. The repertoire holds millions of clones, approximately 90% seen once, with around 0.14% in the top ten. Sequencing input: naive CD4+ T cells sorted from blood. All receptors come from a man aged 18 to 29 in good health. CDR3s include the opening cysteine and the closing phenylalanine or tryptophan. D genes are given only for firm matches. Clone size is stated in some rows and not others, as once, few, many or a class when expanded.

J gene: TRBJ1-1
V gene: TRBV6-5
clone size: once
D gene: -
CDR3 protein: CASNLFLNTEAFF
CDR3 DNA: TGTGCCAGCAATCTCTTCTTGAACACTGAAGCTTTCTTT

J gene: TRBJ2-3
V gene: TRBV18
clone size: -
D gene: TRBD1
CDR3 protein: CASSRGGVGPDTQYF
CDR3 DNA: TGTGCCAGCTCCCGAGGGGGCGTGGGGCCAGATACGCAGTATTTT

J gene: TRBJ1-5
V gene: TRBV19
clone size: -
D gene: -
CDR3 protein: CASSKTSLGNQPQHF
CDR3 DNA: TGTGCCAGTAGCAAAACGAGTCTGGGCAATCAGCCCCAGCATTTT

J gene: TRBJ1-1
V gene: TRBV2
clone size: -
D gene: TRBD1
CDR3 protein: CASRMDRGGTEAFF
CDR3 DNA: TGTGCCAGCAGGATGGACAGGGGAGGGACTGAAGCTTTCTTT

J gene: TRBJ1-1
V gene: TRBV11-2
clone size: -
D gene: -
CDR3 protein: CASSLEKGIEAFF
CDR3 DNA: TGTGCCAGCAGCTTAGAAAAGGGAATTGAAGCTTTCTTT

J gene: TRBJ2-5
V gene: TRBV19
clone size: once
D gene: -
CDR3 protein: CASSIGGFPETQYF
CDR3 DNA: TGTGCCAGTAGTATAGGGGGGTTCCCTGAGACCCAGTACTTC

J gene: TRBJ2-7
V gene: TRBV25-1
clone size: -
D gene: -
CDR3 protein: CASRGTRSSYEQYF
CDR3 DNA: TGTGCCAGCAGAGGGACGAGAAGTTCCTACGAGCAGTACTTC

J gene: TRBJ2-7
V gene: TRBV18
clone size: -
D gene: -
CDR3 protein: CASSPPGEQYF
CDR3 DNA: TGTGCCAGCTCACCACCGGGGGAGCAGTACTTC

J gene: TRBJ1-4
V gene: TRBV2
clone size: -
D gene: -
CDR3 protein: CASSVRDFITNEKLFF
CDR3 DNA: TGTGCCAGCAGTGTGAGGGATTTTATAACTAATGAAAAACTGTTTTTT

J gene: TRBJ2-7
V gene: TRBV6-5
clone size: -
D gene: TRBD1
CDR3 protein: CASSVYRDSSYEQYF
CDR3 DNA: TGTGCCAGCAGTGTCTACCGGGACAGCTCCTACGAGCAGTACTTC

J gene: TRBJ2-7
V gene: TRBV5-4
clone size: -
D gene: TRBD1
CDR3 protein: CASSLGQGVYEQYF
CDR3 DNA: TGTGCCAGCAGCTTAGGACAGGGTGTCTACGAGCAGTACTTC

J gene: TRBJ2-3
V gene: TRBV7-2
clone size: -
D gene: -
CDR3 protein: CASSLAQISTDTQYF
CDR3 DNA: TGTGCCAGCAGCTTAGCACAGATTAGCACAGATACGCAGTATTTT

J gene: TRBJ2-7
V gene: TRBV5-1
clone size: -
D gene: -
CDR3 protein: CASSPDGYSYEQYF
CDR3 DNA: TGCGCCAGCAGCCCGGACGGATACTCCTACGAGCAGTACTTC

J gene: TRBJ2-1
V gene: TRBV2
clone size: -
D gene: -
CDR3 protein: CASRLEDEQFF
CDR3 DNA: TGTGCCAGCAGACTAGAGGATGAGCAGTTCTTC

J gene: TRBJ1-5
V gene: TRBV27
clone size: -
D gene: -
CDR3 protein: CASRNRENQPQHF
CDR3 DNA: TGTGCCAGCAGGAACAGGGAGAATCAGCCCCAGCATTTT

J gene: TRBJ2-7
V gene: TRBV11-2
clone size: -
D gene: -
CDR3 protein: CASSLGGRYEQYF
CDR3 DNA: TGTGCCAGCAGCTTAGGCGGCAGGTACGAGCAGTACTTC

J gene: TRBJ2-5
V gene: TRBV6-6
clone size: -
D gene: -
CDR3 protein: CASSNGQTQYF
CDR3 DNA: TGTGCCAGCAGTAACGGCCAGACCCAGTACTTC

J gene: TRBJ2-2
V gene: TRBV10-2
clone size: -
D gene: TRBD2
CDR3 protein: CASSVAGGGTGELFF
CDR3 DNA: TGCGCCAGCAGTGTGGCGGGAGGCGGAACCGGGGAGCTGTTTTTT

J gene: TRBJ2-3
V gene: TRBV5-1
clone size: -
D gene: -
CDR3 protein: CASSSGLRSTDTQYF
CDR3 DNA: TGCGCCAGCAGCTCCGGGCTACGTTCCACAGATACGCAGTATTTT

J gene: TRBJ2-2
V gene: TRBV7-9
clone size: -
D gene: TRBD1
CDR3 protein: CASSLDRGRTGELFF
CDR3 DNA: TGTGCCAGCAGCCTAGACAGGGGGCGGACCGGGGAGCTGTTTTTT

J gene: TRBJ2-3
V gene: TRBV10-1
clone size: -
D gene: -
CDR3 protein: CASSGPFTDTQYF
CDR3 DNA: TGCGCCAGCAGTGGACCATTCACAGATACGCAGTATTTT

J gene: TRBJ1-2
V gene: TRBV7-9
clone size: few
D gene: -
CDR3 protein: CASSLTSRHNYGYTF
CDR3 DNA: TGTGCCAGCAGCCTAACGAGTAGGCATAACTATGGCTACACCTTC

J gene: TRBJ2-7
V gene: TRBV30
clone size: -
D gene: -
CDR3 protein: CAWSGQIYEQYF
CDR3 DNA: TGTGCCTGGAGTGGACAGATCTACGAGCAGTACTTC

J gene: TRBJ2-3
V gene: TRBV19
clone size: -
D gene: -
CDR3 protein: CASIRGSTDTQYF
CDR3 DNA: TGTGCCAGTATACGGGGTAGCACAGATACGCAGTATTTT

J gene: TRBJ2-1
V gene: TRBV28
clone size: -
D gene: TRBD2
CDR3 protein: CASSLALAGGHNEQFF
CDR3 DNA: TGTGCCAGCAGTTTAGCACTCGCGGGGGGCCACAATGAGCAGTTCTTC

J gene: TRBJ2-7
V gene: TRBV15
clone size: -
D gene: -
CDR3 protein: CATSSRDLYERYF
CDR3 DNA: TGTGCCACCAGCAGCAGGGATCTCTACGAGCGGTACTTC

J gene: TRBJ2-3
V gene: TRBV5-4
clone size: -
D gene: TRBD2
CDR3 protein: CASSQGLAATDTQYF
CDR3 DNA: TGTGCCAGCAGCCAGGGACTAGCGGCCACAGATACGCAGTATTTT

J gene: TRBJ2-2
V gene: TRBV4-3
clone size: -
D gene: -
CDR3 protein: CASSQDYGEVLFF
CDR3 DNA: TGCGCCAGCAGCCAAGATTACGGAGAGGTGCTGTTTTTT

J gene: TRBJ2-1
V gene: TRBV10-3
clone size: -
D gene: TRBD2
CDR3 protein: CAIRTSGSSYNEQFF
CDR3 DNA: TGTGCCATCCGAACTAGCGGGAGCTCCTACAATGAGCAGTTCTTC

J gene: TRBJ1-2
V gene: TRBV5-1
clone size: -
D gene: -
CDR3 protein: CASSPGAGTTSGGYTF
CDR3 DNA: TGCGCCAGCAGCCCTGGTGCAGGTACGACTTCCGGCGGCTACACCTTC

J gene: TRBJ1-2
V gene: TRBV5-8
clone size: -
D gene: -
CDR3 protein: CASSFGQPGGGYTF
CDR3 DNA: TGTGCCAGCAGCTTCGGACAGCCCGGGGGTGGCTACACCTTC

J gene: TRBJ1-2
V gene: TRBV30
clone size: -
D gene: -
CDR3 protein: CAWSAGTSYGYTF
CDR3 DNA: TGTGCCTGGAGTGCCGGGACGTCTTATGGCTACACCTTC

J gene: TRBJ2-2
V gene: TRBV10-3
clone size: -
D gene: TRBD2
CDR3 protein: CAISQAGVKTGELFF
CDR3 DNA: TGTGCCATCAGTCAAGCGGGAGTGAAGACCGGGGAGCTGTTTTTT

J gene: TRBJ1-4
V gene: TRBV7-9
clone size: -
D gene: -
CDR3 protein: CASRMGLAATNEKLFF
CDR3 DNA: TGTGCCAGCAGGATGGGCCTCGCTGCAACTAATGAAAAACTGTTTTTT

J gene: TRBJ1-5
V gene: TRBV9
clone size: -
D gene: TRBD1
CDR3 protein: CASSETGNQPQHF
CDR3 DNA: TGTGCCAGCAGCGAGACAGGGAATCAGCCCCAGCATTTT

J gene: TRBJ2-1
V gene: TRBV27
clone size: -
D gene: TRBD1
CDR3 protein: CASSLWQGANEQFF
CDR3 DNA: TGTGCCAGCAGTTTATGGCAGGGGGCCAATGAGCAGTTCTTC

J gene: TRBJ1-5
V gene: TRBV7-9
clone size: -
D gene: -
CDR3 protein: CASSLTGGNQPQHF
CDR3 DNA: TGTGCCAGCAGCTTAACTGGGGGCAATCAGCCCCAGCATTTT

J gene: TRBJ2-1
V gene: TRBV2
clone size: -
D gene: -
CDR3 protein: CASREGSNNEQFF
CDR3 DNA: TGTGCCAGCAGAGAGGGGTCCAACAATGAGCAGTTCTTC

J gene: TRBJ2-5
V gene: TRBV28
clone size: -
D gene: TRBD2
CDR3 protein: CASSFGGAETQYF
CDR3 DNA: TGTGCCAGCAGTTTCGGGGGGGCAGAGACCCAGTACTTC

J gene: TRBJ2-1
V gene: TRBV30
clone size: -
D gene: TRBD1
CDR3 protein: CAWVQGATYNEQFF
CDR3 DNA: TGTGCCTGGGTACAGGGGGCTACCTACAATGAGCAGTTCTTC

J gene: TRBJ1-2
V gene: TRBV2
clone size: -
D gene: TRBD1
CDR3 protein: CASSEAPQGAVGYTF
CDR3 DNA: TGTGCCAGCAGTGAAGCGCCACAGGGGGCTGTTGGCTACACCTTC

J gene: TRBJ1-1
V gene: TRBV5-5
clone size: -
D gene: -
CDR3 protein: CASSLRFPGGTSLNTEAFF
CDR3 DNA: TGTGCCAGCAGCTTGCGATTTCCCGGGGGAACCTCCTTGAACACTGAAGCTTTCTTT

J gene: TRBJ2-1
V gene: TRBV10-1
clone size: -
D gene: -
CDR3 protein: CASSEQFEQFF
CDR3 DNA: TGCGCCAGCAGTGAGCAGTTTGAGCAGTTCTTC

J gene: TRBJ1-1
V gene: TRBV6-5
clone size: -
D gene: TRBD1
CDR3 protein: CASSYSGQVNTEAFF
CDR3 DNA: TGTGCCAGCAGTTATTCGGGACAGGTGAACACTGAAGCTTTCTTT

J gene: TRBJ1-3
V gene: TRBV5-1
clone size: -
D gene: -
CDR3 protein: CASSLDSAYSGNTIYF
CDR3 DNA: TGCGCCAGCAGCTTGGATAGCGCATACTCTGGAAACACCATATATTTT

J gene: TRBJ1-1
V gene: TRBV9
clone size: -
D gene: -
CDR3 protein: CASSVGAGEVVAFF
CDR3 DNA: TGTGCCAGCAGCGTAGGGGCAGGGGAAGTTGTAGCTTTCTTT

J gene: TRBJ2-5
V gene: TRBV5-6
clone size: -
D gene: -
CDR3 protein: CASSSRGGETQYF
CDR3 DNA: TGTGCCAGCAGCTCCAGGGGGGGAGAGACCCAGTACTTC

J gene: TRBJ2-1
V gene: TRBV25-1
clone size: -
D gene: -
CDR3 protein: CASSGQGPFGEQFF
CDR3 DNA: TGTGCCAGCAGTGGGCAGGGGCCTTTTGGTGAGCAGTTCTTC

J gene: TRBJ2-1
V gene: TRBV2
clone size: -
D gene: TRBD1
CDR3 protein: CASSENRGVQFF
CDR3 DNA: TGTGCCAGCAGTGAAAACAGGGGCGTGCAGTTCTTC

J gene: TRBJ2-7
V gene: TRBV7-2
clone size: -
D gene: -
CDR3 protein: CASSLAWSSYEQYF
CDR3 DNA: TGTGCCAGCAGCTTAGCTTGGTCGTCCTACGAGCAGTACTTC

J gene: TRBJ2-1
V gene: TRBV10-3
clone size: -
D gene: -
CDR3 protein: CAISDVSELFF
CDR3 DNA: TGTGCCATCAGTGATGTCAGCGAGCTGTTCTTC

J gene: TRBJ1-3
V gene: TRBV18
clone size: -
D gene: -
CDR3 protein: CASSPPGVDTIYF
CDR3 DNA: TGTGCCAGCTCACCACCGGGGGTGGACACCATATATTTT

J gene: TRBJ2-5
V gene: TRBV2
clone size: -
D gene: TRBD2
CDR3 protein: CASTSLGSGGSETQYF
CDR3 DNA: TGTGCCAGCACCTCCCTGGGTAGCGGGGGTTCAGAGACCCAGTACTTC

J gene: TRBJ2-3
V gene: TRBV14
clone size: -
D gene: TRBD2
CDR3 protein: CASSQGLARSTDTQYF
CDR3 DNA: TGTGCCAGCAGCCAGGGACTAGCACGGAGCACAGATACGCAGTATTTT

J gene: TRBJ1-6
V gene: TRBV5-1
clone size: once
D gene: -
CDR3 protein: CASSLEGADNSPLHF
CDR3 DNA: TGCGCCAGCAGCTTGGAAGGGGCGGATAATTCACCCCTCCACTTT

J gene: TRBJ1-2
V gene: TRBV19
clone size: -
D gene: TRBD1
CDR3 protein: CASSPGQGFYGYTF
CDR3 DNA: TGTGCCAGTAGTCCGGGACAGGGCTTCTATGGCTACACCTTC

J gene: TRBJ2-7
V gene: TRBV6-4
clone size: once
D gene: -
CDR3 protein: CASSEWGTYEQYF
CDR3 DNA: TGTGCCAGCAGTGAATGGGGCACCTACGAGCAGTACTTC

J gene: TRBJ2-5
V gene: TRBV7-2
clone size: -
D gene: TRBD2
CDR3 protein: CASSSRGGSGRETQYF
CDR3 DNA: TGTGCCAGCAGCTCCCGGGGGGGTAGCGGGAGAGAGACCCAGTACTTC

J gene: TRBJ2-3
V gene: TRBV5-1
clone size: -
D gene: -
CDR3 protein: CASSNYGTLGITDTQYF
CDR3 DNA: TGCGCCAGCAGCAATTACGGGACTTTGGGGATCACAGATACGCAGTATTTT